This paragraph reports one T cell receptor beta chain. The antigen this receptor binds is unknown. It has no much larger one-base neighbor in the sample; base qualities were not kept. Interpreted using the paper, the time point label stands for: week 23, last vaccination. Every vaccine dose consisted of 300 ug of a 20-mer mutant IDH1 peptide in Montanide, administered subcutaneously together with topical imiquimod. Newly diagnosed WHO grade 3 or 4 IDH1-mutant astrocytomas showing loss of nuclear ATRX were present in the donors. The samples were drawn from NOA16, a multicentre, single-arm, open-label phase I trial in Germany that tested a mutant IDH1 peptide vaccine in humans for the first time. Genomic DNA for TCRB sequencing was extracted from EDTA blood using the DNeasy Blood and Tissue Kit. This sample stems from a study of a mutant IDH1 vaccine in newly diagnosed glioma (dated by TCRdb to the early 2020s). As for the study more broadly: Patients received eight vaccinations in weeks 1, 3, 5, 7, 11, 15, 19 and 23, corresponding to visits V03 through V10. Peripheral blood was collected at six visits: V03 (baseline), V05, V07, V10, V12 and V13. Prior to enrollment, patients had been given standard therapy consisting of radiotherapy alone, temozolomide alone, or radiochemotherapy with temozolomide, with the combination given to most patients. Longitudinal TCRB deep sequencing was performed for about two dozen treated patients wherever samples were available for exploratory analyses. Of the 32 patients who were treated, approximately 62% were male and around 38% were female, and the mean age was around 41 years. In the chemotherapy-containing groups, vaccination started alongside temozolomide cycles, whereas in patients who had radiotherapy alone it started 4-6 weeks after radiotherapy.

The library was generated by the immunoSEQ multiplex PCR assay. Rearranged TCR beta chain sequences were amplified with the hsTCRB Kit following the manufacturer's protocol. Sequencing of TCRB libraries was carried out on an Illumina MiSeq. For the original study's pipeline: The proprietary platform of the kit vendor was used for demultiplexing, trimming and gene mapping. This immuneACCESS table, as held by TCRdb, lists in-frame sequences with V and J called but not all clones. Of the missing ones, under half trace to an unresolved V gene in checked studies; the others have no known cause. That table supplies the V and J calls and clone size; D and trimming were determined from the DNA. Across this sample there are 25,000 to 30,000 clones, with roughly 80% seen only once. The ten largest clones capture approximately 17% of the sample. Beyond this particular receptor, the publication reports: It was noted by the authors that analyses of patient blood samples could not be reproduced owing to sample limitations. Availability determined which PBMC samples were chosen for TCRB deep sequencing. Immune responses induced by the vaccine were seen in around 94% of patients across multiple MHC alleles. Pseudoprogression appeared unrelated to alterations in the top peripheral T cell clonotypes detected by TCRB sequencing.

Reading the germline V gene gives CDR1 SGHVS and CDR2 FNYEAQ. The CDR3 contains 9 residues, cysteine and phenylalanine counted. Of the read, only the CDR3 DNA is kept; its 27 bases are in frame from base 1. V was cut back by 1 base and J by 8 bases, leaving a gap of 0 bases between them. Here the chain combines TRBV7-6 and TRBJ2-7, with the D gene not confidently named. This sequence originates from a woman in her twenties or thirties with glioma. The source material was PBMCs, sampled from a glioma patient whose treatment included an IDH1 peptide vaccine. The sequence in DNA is TGTGCCAGCAGCTTAGAGCAGTACTTC. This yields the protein CASSLEQYF. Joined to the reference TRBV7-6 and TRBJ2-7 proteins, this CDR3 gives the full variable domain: GAGVSQSPRYKVTKRGQDVALRCDPISGHVSLYWYRQALGQGPEFLTYFNYEAQQDKSGLPNDRFSAERPEGSISTLTIQRTEQRDSAMYRCASSLEQYFGPGTRLTVT.